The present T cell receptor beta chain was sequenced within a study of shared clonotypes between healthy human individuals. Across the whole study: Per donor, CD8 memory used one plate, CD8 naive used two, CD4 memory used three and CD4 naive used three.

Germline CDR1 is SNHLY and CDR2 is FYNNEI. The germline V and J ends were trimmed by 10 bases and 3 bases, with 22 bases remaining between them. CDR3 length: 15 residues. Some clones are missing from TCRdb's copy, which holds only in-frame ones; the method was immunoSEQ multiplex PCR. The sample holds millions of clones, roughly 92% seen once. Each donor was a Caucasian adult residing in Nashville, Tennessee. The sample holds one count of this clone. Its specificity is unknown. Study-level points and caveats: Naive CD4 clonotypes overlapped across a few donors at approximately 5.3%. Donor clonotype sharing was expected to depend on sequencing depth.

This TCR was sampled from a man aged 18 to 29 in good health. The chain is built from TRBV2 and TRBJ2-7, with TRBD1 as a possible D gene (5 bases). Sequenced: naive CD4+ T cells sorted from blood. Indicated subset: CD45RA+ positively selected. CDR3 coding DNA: TGTGCCACAACTCTCCATCCCCAGGGAAGCTACGAGCAGTACTTC. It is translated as CATTLHPQGSYEQYF.